The 22 T cell receptor beta chains given below trace back to one sample, sequenced in a study of blood T cell repertoires in COVID-19. Assay: immunoSEQ multiplex PCR; the TCRdb copy retains only in-frame clones and omits some. The data hold hundreds of thousands of clones, with just under 85% observed a single time. The sample was peripheral blood. The receptor source for this set is a man older than 75 with acute or convalescent COVID-19.

Details on this clone: The identical CDR3 is also encoded by other nucleotide sequences in the sample. V and J are TRBV24-1 and TRBJ2-5, with D perhaps matching TRBD1 (6 bases). The germline gives CDR1 KGHDR, CDR2 SFDVKD. Trimming stripped 0 bases from V and 4 bases from J, with 8 bases between. This CDR3 contains 14 residues. CDR3 coding DNA: TGTGCCACCAGTGATTTGCGCAGGGGAGAGACCCAGTACTTC. Translating gives CATSDLRRGETQYF.

The V call is TRBV6-6, the J call TRBJ1-4; perhaps TRBD1 as D (6 bases). Germline V CDR1 and CDR2: MNHNY, SVGAGI (reference sequence). The CDR3 sequence is 16 residues long. The germline V and J ends were trimmed by 6 bases and 0 bases, with 14 bases remaining between them. CDR3 region: CASRPYKGATNEKLFF. CDR3 bases: TGTGCCAGCAGACCGTACAAGGGGGCAACTAATGAAAAACTGTTTTTT.

The chain combines TRBV5-5 with TRBJ1-4, with 7 bases fitting TRBD1. The length of the CDR3 is 15 residues. CDR1 SGHKS and CDR2 YYEKEE come from the germline V gene (reference sequence). V trimming: 4 bases; J trimming: 0 bases; junction bases outside the gene matches: 3. In nucleotides, the CDR3 is TGTGCCAGCAGCCGACAGGGCTCAACTAATGAAAAACTGTTTTTT. Translating it yields CASSRQGSTNEKLFF.

The gene calls are TRBV24-1 and TRBJ2-1; a possible D gene is TRBD2 (5 bases). The germline V gene has CDR1 KGHDR and CDR2 SFDVKD. V lost 1 base and J 5 bases, leaving 11 bases between the germline ends. The CDR3 covers 15 residues. CDR3 DNA sequence: TGTGCCACCAGTGATTTATGGACTCAAAACAATGAGCAGTTCTTC. This sequence encodes CATSDLWTQNNEQFF.

CDR3 nucleotides: TGCAGCGTCCTACTAGCGGGAGGAGGTCGTAATGAGCAGTTCTTC. Its protein is CSVLLAGGGRNEQFF. The chain couples TRBV29-1 to TRBJ2-1; the match to TRBD2 covers 12 bases. Germline CDR1 is SQVTM and CDR2 is ANQGSEA. The V segment lost 6 bases and the J segment 7 bases; nucleotides outside the gene matches: 10. CDR3 length: 15 residues.

This chain uses TRBV12-2 with TRBJ2-3; the table names TRBD2, a call not compared with the DNA. TRBV12-2 is designated a pseudogene. This CDR3 has 14 residues. The CDR3 here is CASRLGEETDTQYF. DNA of the CDR3: TGTGCAAGTCGCTTAGGAGAAGAAACAGATACGCAGTATTTT.

About this clone: One end of the junction does not line up with germline, which may come from a read error. J is TRBJ2-1 and V is TRBV3-1 (or the pseudogene TRBV3-2), with 7 bases lining up with TRBD1. The CDR3 runs 15 residues. Germline V gene lookup returns CDR1 LGHDT and CDR2 YNNKEL (reference sequence). CDR3 loop: CASSEDPGTDNEQFF. In DNA, the CDR3 is TGTGCCAGCAGCGAAGATCCCGGGACAGACAATGAGCAGTTCTTC.

The chain couples TRBV6-6 to TRBJ1-6; TRBD1 agrees at 9 bases. The CDR3 spans 15 residues. Germline assignment: CDR1 MNHNY and CDR2 SVGAGI (reference sequence). Trimming cost V 7 bases and J 9 bases; bases outside gene matches: 10. Here the CDR3 reads CASNPSGQGGSPLHF. The CDR3 coding sequence is TGTGCCAGCAACCCCTCGGGACAGGGAGGTTCACCCCTCCACTTT.

In this sample, this clone turned up once. This chain joins TRBV9 and TRBJ2-7; 9 bases line up with TRBD2. The V and J ends lost 0 bases and 3 bases, in that order; junction bases with no gene match: 10. The CDR3 extends over 17 amino acids. CDR1 and CDR2 from the germline V gene are SGDLS and YYNGEE. CDR3 coding DNA: TGTGCCAGCAGCGTAGCACCCTCCCTAGCGGGGATCTACGAGCAGTACTTC. It encodes CASSVAPSLAGIYEQYF.

The rearrangement uses TRBV6-5 and TRBJ1-1, with 7 bases that match TRBD1. The CDR3 length is 13 residues. The trim removed 5 bases at V and 5 bases at J, leaving 5 bases unmatched. Germline CDR1 reads MNHEY; CDR2 reads SVGAGI. The CDR3 nucleotides read TGTGCCAGCAGTAACCGACAGGGAACTGAAGCTTTCTTT. Residues: CASSNRQGTEAFF.

This clone appeared a few times. This sequence joins TRBV2 and TRBJ1-1; D might be TRBD1 (5 bases). The length of the CDR3 is 14 residues. Germline CDR1 reads SNHLY; CDR2 reads FYNNEI. V was shortened by 4 bases and J by 2 bases, with 11 bases between the two germline ends. The DNA for the CDR3 is TGTGCCAGCAGTGTCTGGGGCAGAAACACTGAAGCTTTCTTT. Encoded protein: CASSVWGRNTEAFF. The full variable domain, rest sourced from reference TRBV2 and TRBJ1-1, is EPEVTQTPSHQVTQMGQEVILRCVPISNHLYFYWYRQILGQKVEFLVSFYNNEISEKSEIFDDQFSVERPDGSNFTLKIRSTKLEDSAMYFCASSVWGRNTEAFFGQGTRLTVV.

The chain combines TRBV30 with TRBJ1-2, with D perhaps TRBD1 (6 bases). Trimming removed 6 bases at V and 6 bases at J, with 17 bases between. CDR1 is GTSNPN and CDR2 is SVGIG in the germline V gene (reference sequence). The CDR3 has 13 amino acids. The CDR3 region has the DNA TGTGCCTGCCCCGTCAGGGGATCGGATGGCTACACCTTC. As protein: CACPVRGSDGYTF.

J is TRBJ2-3 and V is TRBV6-5; no clear D. Germline CDR1 MNHEY, CDR2 SVGAGI. The CDR3 contains 14 residues. V lost 7 bases to trimming and J lost 2 bases, with 13 bases between them. Here the CDR3 reads CASMYLDPTDTQYF. The CDR3 DNA reads as TGTGCCAGCATGTACCTAGATCCCACAGATACGCAGTATTTT.

The sample holds a few counts of this clone. V and J are TRBV30 and TRBJ2-2, with D maybe TRBD2 (5 bases). This CDR3 has 14 amino acids. Germline V CDR1 and CDR2: GTSNPN, SVGIG (reference sequence). Trimming removed 2 bases from V and 1 base from J, with 8 bases in between. CDR3 bases: TGTGCCTGGAGTTGGGGAGAGAACACCGGGGAGCTGTTTTTT. Its protein product is CAWSWGENTGELFF.

J is TRBJ2-5 and V is TRBV5-5; tentative D call: TRBD1 (6 bases). V was trimmed by 3 bases and J by 5 bases, leaving 11 bases between them. The CDR3 covers 13 residues. Looked up from germline, CDR1 is SGHKS and CDR2 is YYEKEE (reference sequence). The CDR3 sequence is CASSSGVHETQYF. CDR3 nucleotides: TGTGCCAGCAGCTCAGGGGTCCACGAGACCCAGTACTTC.

There are a few counts of this clone. The rearrangement links TRBV14 to TRBJ2-7, with D perhaps TRBD1 (6 bases). The length of the CDR3 is 16 residues. Per the germline V gene, CDR1 is SGHDN and CDR2 is FVKESK. Trimming removed 6 bases from V and 1 base from J, with 19 bases in between. In nucleotides, the CDR3 is TGTGCCAGCAGTCAGAAACAGGGTTGGGATTCCTACGAGCAGTACTTC. Translated: CASSQKQGWDSYEQYF.

A few counts support this clone. CDR3: CASSLGGGGELFF. CDR3 in DNA: TGTGCCAGCAGTTTAGGAGGCGGCGGGGAGCTGTTTTTT. The gene calls are TRBV12-3 or TRBV12-4 and TRBJ2-2; D is unresolved. The ends were cut back, 1 base at V and 7 bases at J, with 7 bases in the middle. The CDR3 is made up of 13 amino acids.

The chain has TRBV28 and TRBJ2-1, with 11 bases that match TRBD2. CDR3 size: 15 residues. J gave up 12 bases and V 4 bases, and 11 bases lay outside the gene matches. CDR1 and CDR2 (germline): MDHEN, SYDVKM. Here the CDR3 DNA reads TGTGCCAGCAGTTCCGGGACTAGCGGCCGGCGGGGGCAGTTCTTC. Residues: CASSSGTSGRRGQFF.

This chain joins TRBV4-2 and TRBJ1-2; the match to TRBD1 covers 12 bases. The junction had 2 bases not matched to a gene; V was cut back by 1 base and J by 2 bases. Per germline, CDR1 LGHNA and CDR2 YNFKEQ. The CDR3 covers 16 residues. The CDR3, as DNA: TGTGCCAGCAGCCAAGGGGACAGGGGGCCCAACTATGGCTACACCTTC. As protein: CASSQGDRGPNYGYTF.

This clone was seen just once. V is TRBV6-5 and J is TRBJ1-5, with D tentatively TRBD1 (5 bases). V lost 0 bases and J 0 bases, leaving 9 bases between the germline ends. CDR1 is MNHEY and CDR2 is SVGAGI in the germline V gene. The CDR3 covers 16 residues. CDR3 bases: TGTGCCAGCAGTTACTCAGGCGGGGGTAGCAATCAGCCCCAGCATTTT. It is translated as CASSYSGGGSNQPQHF.

The chain employs TRBV30 and TRBJ1-2; D might be TRBD1 (6 bases). The CDR3 runs to 15 residues. In germline, CDR1 is GTSNPN, CDR2 SVGIG (reference sequence). V lost 2 bases, J lost 0 bases, and 13 bases lay in between. The CDR3 sequence: CAWSYRARANYGYTF. In nucleotides, the CDR3 is TGTGCCTGGAGTTACAGGGCTAGAGCTAACTATGGCTACACCTTC.

This sequence joins TRBV11-1 and TRBJ2-5; tentatively, D is TRBD2 (7 bases). V shed 8 bases and J shed 5 bases, with 21 bases lying between them. The CDR3 is 15 residues long. CDR1 and CDR2 (germline): SGHAT, FQDESV (reference sequence). The chain's CDR3 is CASGAREDSQETQYF. Written as DNA, the CDR3 is TGTGCCAGCGGCGCCCGGGAGGACAGCCAGGAGACCCAGTACTTC. The full variable domain, its missing parts supplied by reference TRBV11-1 and TRBJ2-5, is EAEVAQSPRYKITEKSQAVAFWCDPISGHATLYWYRQILGQGPELLVQFQDESVVDDSQLPKDRFSAERLKGVDSTLKIQPAELGDSAMYLCASGAREDSQETQYFGPGTRLLVL.